These 2 T cell receptor beta chains came from one sample sequenced in a study of cytomegalovirus exposure and HLA in healthy donors (TCRdb year 2017). The library was generated by the immunoSEQ multiplex PCR assay. For the multiplex PCR, a mixture combining 60 forward primers for TCR Vbeta segments and 13 reverse primers for TCR Jbeta segments was used. In TCRdb, the immuneACCESS table is reduced to in-frame sequences with V and J assigned. These tables do not hold every clone; where another copy was compared, an unresolved V gene accounts for under half, and the others remain unexplained. This sample's records show roughly 34,000 clones. 3% to 4.5% of the sample is in the top ten clones. The sequencing input was PBMCs. These receptors were obtained from a middle-aged man in good health and CMV-seronegative.

The chain combines TRBV19 with TRBJ2-1; a weak D match, TRBD2 (6 bases). V was clipped by 1 base and J by 5 bases, with 12 bases between them. There are 15 residues in the CDR3. The germline V gene has CDR1 LNHDA and CDR2 SQIVND (reference sequence). The CDR3 coding sequence is TGTGCCAGTAGTATAGCCGGAGGGCCGAACAATGAGCAGTTCTTC. Residues: CASSIAGGPNNEQFF.

The chain has TRBV4-3 and TRBJ1-1; D unclear. Trimming removed 3 bases from V and 0 bases from J, with 17 bases in between. The CDR3 loop spans 17 amino acids. CDR1 is LGHNA, CDR2 YSLEER, per germline. Here the CDR3 reads CASSQGSKSHMNTEAFF. CDR3 DNA sequence: TGCGCCAGCAGCCAGGGTAGCAAGAGCCACATGAACACTGAAGCTTTCTTT.